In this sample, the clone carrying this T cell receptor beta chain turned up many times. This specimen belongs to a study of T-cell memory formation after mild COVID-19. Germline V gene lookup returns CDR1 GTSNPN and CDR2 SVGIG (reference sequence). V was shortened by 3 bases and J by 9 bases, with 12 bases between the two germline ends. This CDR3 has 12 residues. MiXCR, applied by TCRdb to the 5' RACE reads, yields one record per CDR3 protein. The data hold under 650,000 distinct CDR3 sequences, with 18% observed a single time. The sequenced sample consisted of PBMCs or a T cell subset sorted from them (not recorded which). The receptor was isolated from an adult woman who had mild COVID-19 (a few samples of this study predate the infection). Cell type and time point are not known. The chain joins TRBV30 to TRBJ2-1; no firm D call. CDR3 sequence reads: CAWRDLASEQFF. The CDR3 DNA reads TGTGCCTGGAGGGACCTTGCGTCTGAGCAGTTCTTC.